Described below is a single TCR beta chain sequence and its context. What it recognizes is unknown. This sample's TCRbeta library carried unique molecular identifier barcodes. TCRdb reanalysed the PCR reads using MiXCR and keeps one entry per CDR3 protein. The table lists about 580,000 distinct CDR3 sequences, roughly 24% of them singletons. This specimen belongs to a study of T-cell reconstitution after alpha-beta-depleted transplantation in children. General study results and limits: Reports say that about two months after transplant, the alpha-beta T cells came out of several hundred graft clones that had expanded. Newly produced T cells mostly accounted for T-cell counts and diversity one year post-transplant.

The receptor was derived from a boy younger than two who had a stem cell transplant for acute myeloid leukemia, so the T cells may come from the graft donor. The sample here was PBMCs, mostly from graft donor cells, taken 360 days after TCRalphabeta/CD19-depleted stem cell transplant.

The CDR3 sequence is CASSFGEETQYF. The CDR3 nucleotides are TGCGCCAGCAGCTTTGGGGAAGAGACCCAGTACTTC. This chain joins TRBV5-1 and TRBJ2-5; the D is unclear. V gave up 2 bases and J gave up 3 bases, with 5 bases separating them. Germline V lookup: CDR1 SGHRS, CDR2 YFSETQ. The CDR3 has 12 residues.